Listed below are T cell receptor beta chains from one sample, sequenced in a study of cytomegalovirus exposure and HLA in healthy donors. Only in-frame clones appear in the TCRdb table, and some are missing; sequencing was by immunoSEQ multiplex PCR. Altogether 130,000 to 150,000 clones are present, around 79% being singletons, with the ten largest covering about 6.7%. Sequenced sample: PBMCs. These receptors all stem from a middle-aged woman in good health and CMV-seropositive. The CDR3 runs from the conserved cysteine through the conserved F or W. Fields, in order: J gene, D gene, V gene, clone size, CDR3 protein, CDR3 DNA. D genes are given only for firm matches. The listing skips clone size in some rows; elsewhere it reads once, few, many or a size class.

TRBJ1-1,TRBD1,TRBV19,NA,CASSPRDRQGSEAFF,TGTGCCAGTAGTCCCCGGGACAGGCAAGGGTCTGAAGCTTTCTTT
TRBJ1-5,TRBD1,TRBV7-9,few,CASSRQGGQPQHF,TGTGCCAGCAGTCGACAGGGGGGTCAGCCCCAGCATTTT
TRBJ1-1,NA,TRBV6-5,NA,CASSQQGNTEAFF,TGTGCCAGCAGTCAACAGGGGAACACTGAAGCTTTCTTT
TRBJ2-2,TRBD2,TRBV2,NA,CASTGAGRNTGELFF,TGTGCCAGCACCGGAGCGGGGAGGAACACCGGGGAGCTGTTTTTT
TRBJ1-2,TRBD1,TRBV10-2,NA,CASSGQGIWGYTF,TGCGCCAGCAGTGGACAGGGGATATGGGGCTACACCTTC
TRBJ1-1,TRBD1,TRBV7-6,NA,CASSPTGEGARAFF,TGTGCCAGCAGCCCCACCGGAGAGGGGGCGAGAGCTTTCTTT
TRBJ2-7,TRBD1,TRBV2,NA,CASRTSGTGSYEQYF,TGTGCCAGCAGGACTTCCGGGACAGGCTCCTACGAGCAGTACTTC
TRBJ1-2,NA,TRBV27,NA,CASSLLAGGGYTF,TGTGCCAGCAGTTTACTTGCGGGGGGAGGCTACACCTTC
TRBJ2-3,NA,TRBV4-1,NA,CASSQDPPVVLTDTQYF,TGCGCCAGCAGCCAAGATCCCCCGGTAGTACTCACAGATACGCAGTATTTT
TRBJ1-4,TRBD1,TRBV2,NA,CASRPITGVNEKLFF,TGTGCCAGCAGACCCATAACAGGGGTTAATGAAAAACTGTTTTTT
TRBJ2-7,NA,TRBV11-2,few,CASSILSSYEQYF,TGTGCCAGCAGCATACTTAGCTCCTACGAGCAGTACTTC
TRBJ2-3,TRBD2,TRBV5-1,NA,CASGTSGGADTQYF,TGCGCCAGCGGAACTAGCGGGGGGGCAGATACGCAGTATTTT
TRBJ1-6,NA,TRBV9,NA,CASSVLADPYNSPLHF,TGTGCCAGCAGCGTACTCGCGGATCCTTATAATTCACCCCTCCACTTT
TRBJ2-1,TRBD2,TRBV4-2,NA,CASRSTRGGYNEQFF,TGTGCCAGCAGATCAACCCGGGGGGGCTACAATGAGCAGTTCTTC
TRBJ2-5,NA,TRBV7-9,NA,CASSFAGLLETQYF,TGTGCCAGCAGCTTCGCCGGACTTTTGGAGACCCAGTACTTC